The source of this T cell receptor (beta chain) is a study of cytomegalovirus exposure and HLA in healthy donors. Findings and limits, study-wide: Three of the chains that were CMV-associated were confirmed in vitro to be specific for CMV antigens.

Concerning this clone: The antigen remains undetermined.

The PCR used 60 Vbeta and 13 Jbeta primers. Some clones are missing from TCRdb's copy, which holds only in-frame ones; the method was immunoSEQ multiplex PCR. This table holds over 150,000 clones, 77% found once. This CDR3 region has 13 residues. Germline CDR1 KGHSH, CDR2 LQKENI. Deletions cut 7 bases from V and 1 base from J, with 10 bases between. The receptor was isolated from a man in his fifties or sixties in good health and CMV-seropositive. The V gene is TRBV18, the J gene TRBJ1-1, with D possibly matching TRBD1 (5 bases). Sequenced material: PBMCs. The chain's CDR3 is CASLRQQNTEAFF. The CDR3 DNA sequence: TGTGCCAGCTTAAGACAGCAGAACACTGAAGCTTTCTTT.